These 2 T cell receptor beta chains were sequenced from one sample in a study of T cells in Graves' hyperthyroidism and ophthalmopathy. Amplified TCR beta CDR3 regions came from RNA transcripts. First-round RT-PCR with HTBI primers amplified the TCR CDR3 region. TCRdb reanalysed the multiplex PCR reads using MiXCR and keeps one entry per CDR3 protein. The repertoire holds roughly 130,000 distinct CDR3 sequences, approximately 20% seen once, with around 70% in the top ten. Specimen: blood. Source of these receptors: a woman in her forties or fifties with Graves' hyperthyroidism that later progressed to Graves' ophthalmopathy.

CDR3 nucleotides: TGTGCCAGCTCACCGCCGCGGAGGGGTGGCTACACCTTC. Translating gives CASSPPRRGGYTF. The J gene is TRBJ1-2, the V gene TRBV28, with D possibly matching TRBD1 (5 bases). CDR3 length: 13 residues. Germline V gene lookup returns CDR1 MDHEN and CDR2 SYDVKM. Trimming took 8 bases from V and 7 from J, leaving 17 bases between them.

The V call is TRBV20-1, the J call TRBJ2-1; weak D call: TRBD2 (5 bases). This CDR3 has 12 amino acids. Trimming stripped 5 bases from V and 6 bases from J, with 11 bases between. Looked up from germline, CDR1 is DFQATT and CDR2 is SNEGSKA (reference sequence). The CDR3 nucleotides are TGCAGTGCTCGGACTGATTCCAATGAGCAGTTCTTC. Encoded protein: CSARTDSNEQFF.